This T cell receptor beta chain was documented in a study of T cell responses to AZD1222 COVID-19 vaccine (dated by TCRdb to the early 2020s). Study-level background: AZD1222 recipients whose second dose came at about 4 weeks and those whose second dose came at about 12 weeks were combined into one group, since spike-specific TCR depth and breadth did not differ between the two schedules. TCR sequencing was performed for 233 trial participants, of whom around 200 were given two doses of AZD1222 and about 25 were given two doses of MenACWY control vaccine. Trial participants were enrolled by age into 18-55, 56-69 and 70-plus year subgroups, with roughly 150, 30 and 60 TCR-sequenced participants respectively.

The full study reports these points: Nearly half of unique spike-specific TCRs reportedly recognized epitopes outside regions mutated in the B.1.351 and B.1.1.7 variants. Spike-specific TCR breadth and depth rose significantly after two AZD1222 doses compared with day 0 and with MenACWY recipients. In the small 56-69-year group, the increase in depth fell short of significance, most likely because of low power. Vaccine-associated CD4 TCRs spanned the whole spike protein, with dominant responses in regions 160-218 and 743-854. Conclusions about previously exposed vaccinees are limited, since just a handful of AZD1222 recipients were seropositive for SARS-CoV-2 at baseline. Participants were mostly white British, with more females than males. The authors suggested clonal diversity may have been underestimated. Because no day 14 peak-response samples were available, the repertoires could be characterized only after the peak T cell response.

Explained via the paper, the time point label denotes: baseline before first vaccination. The vaccinee samples were drawn from two UK trials, COV001 and COV002, one of which was a single-blind randomized controlled phase 2/3 trial testing AZD1222 (ChAdOx1 nCoV-19) in healthy adults. Trial participant PBMC samples were collected at day 0 and day 28 after the second dose for TCRbeta chain sequencing. Details on this clone: Its antigen remains unidentified. Nothing much larger sits one base from this clone, and base qualities are not available.

V loses 7 bases of germline sequence and J loses 3 bases, and the interval between the two ends is 20 bases. From its cysteine to its phenylalanine, the CDR3 spans 15 amino acids. Only the CDR3 portion is preserved as DNA: 45 bases, with reading frame beginning at the first base. CDR1 and CDR2 are drawn from the germline V gene: SGHRS, YFSETQ. The CDR3 regions of human TCRbeta chains were subjected to immunosequencing. The paper's data handling went like this. Repertoire TCRs were checked for matches against a reference library of SARS-CoV-2-specific TCRs that had been generated using the MIRA antigen-specificity platform. Breadth was defined as the fraction of unique TCRs that were SARS-CoV-2-associated. Depth was defined as the fraction of total T cells that were SARS-CoV-2-associated. Using the MIRA data, each spike-specific TCR was assigned both to the spike region to which the TCR was reactive and to a CD4 or CD8 class. Log10-transformed breadth and depth values were compared by one-way ANOVA with Sidak's multiple comparisons tests. This is the immuneACCESS table as TCRdb keeps it, with only in-frame sequences that have V and J called. A part of the clones is gone; compared with another copy, unresolved V genes explain less than half, and the rest is unexplained. That table furnishes V, J and clone size, whereas the DNA furnished D and trimming. Here the sample has around 100,000 clones; approximately 93% occur a single time. The ten top clones hold 5% of the sample.

This specimen was peripheral blood, taken on day 0 of AZD1222 vaccination. The rearrangement joined TRBV5-1 to TRBJ2-7; TRBD1 is a weak D gene call, 5 bases matching. This receptor was taken from an adult in good health. The CDR3 region has the sequence CASSRGAGQVYEQYF. The nucleotides are TGCGCCAGCTCCCGTGGGGCAGGACAAGTCTACGAGCAGTACTTC.